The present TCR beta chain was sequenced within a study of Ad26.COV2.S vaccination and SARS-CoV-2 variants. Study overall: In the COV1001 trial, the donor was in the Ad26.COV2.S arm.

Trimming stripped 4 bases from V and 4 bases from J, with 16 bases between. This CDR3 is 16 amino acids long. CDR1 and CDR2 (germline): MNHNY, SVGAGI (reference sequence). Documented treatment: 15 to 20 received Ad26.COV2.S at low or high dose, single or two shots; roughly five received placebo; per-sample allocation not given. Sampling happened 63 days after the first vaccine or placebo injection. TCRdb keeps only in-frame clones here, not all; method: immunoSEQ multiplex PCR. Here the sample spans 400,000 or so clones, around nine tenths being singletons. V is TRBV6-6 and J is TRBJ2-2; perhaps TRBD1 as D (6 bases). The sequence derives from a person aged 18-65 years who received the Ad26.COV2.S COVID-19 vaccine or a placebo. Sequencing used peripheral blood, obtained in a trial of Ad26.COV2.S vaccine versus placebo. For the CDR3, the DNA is TGTGCCAGCAGTTTGAGGGCAGGGGATGCCACCGGGGAGCTGTTTTTT. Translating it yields CASSLRAGDATGELFF.